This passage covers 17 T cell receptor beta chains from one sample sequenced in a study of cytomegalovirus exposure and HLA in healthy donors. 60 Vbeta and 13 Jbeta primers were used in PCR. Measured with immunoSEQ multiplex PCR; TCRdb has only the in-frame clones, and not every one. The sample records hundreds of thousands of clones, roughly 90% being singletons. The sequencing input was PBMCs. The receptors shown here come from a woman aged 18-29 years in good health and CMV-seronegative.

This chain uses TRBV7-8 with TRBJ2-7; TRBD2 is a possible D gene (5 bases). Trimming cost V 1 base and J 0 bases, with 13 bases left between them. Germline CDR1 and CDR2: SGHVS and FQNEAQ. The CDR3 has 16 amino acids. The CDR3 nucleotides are TGTGCCAGCAGCTTAGTAGGACTGGACGGCTCCTACGAGCAGTACTTC. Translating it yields CASSLVGLDGSYEQYF. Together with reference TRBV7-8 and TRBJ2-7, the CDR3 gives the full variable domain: GAGVSQSPRYKVAKRGQDVALRCDPISGHVSLFWYQQALGQGPEFLTYFQNEAQLDKSGLPSDRFFAERPEGSVSTLKIQRTQQEDSAVYLCASSLVGLDGSYEQYFGPGTRLTVT.

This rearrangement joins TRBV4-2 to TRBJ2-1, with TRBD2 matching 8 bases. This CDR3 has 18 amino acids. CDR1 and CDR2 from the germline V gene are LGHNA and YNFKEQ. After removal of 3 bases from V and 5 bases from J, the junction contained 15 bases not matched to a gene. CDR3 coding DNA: TGTGCCAGCAGCCAGGTTCTTAAGGGACCGCGGGGGGACAATGAGCAGTTCTTC. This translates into CASSQVLKGPRGDNEQFF.

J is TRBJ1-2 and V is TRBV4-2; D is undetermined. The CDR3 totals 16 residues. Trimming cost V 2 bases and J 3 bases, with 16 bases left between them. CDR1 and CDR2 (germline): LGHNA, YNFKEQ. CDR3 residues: CASSQLTGGMDYGYTF. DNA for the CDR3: TGTGCCAGCAGCCAACTCACGGGAGGGATGGACTATGGCTACACCTTC.

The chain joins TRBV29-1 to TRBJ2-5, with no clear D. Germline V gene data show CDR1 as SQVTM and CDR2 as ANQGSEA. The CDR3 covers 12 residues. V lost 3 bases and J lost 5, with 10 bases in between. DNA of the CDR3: TGCAGCGTTGATGACACCCGGGAGACCCAGTACTTC. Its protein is CSVDDTRETQYF.

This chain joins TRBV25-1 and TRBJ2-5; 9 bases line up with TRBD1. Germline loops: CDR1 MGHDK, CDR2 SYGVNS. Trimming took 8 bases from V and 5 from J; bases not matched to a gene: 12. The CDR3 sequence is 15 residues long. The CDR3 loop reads CASSLRDRDGETQYF. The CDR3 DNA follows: TGTGCCAGCTCATTAAGGGACAGGGATGGGGAGACCCAGTACTTC. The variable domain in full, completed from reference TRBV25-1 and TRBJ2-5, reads EADIYQTPRYLVIGTGKKITLECSQTMGHDKMYWYQQDPGMELHLIHYSYGVNSTEKGDLSSESTVSRIRTEHFPLTLESARPSHTSQYLCASSLRDRDGETQYFGPGTRLLVL.

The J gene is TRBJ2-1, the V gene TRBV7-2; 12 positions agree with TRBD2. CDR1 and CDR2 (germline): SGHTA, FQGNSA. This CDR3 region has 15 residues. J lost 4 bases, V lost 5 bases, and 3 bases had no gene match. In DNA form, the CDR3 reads TGTGCCAGCAGCCGACTAGCGGGGGTGTACAATGAGCAGTTCTTC. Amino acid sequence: CASSRLAGVYNEQFF. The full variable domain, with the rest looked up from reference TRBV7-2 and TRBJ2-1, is GAGVSQSPSNKVTEKGKDVELRCDPISGHTALYWYRQSLGQGLEFLIYFQGNSAPDKSGLPSDRFSAERTGGSVSTLTIQRTQQEDSAVYLCASSRLAGVYNEQFFGPGTRLTVL.

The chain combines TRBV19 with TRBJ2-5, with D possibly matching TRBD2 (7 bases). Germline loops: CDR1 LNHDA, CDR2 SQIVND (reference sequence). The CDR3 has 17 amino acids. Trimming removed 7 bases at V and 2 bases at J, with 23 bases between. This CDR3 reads CASNGPGGRKVQETQYF. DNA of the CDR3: TGTGCCAGTAACGGACCCGGGGGGCGAAAGGTACAAGAGACCCAGTACTTC.

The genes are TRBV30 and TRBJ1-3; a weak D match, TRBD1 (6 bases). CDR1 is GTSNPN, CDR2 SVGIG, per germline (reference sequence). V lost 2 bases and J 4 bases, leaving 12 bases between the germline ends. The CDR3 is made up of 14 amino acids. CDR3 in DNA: TGTGCCTGGAGTACGCGGACAGACGGAAACACCATATATTTT. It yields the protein CAWSTRTDGNTIYF.

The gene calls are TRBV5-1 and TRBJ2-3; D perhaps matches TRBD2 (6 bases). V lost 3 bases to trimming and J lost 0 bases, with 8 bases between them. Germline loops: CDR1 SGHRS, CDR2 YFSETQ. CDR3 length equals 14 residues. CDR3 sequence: CASSSGDSTDTQYF. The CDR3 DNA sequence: TGCGCCAGCAGCTCGGGGGACAGCACAGATACGCAGTATTTT.

CDR3 residues: CATTDLGTGKVTAGELFF. The CDR3 DNA follows: TGTGCCACCACCGACCTAGGGACAGGGAAAGTAACGGCCGGGGAGCTGTTTTTT. V is TRBV15 and J is TRBJ2-2, with 9 bases lining up with TRBD1. The trim removed 7 bases at V and 6 bases at J, leaving 18 bases unmatched. This CDR3 is built from 18 residues. Germline V lookup: CDR1 LNHNV, CDR2 YYDKDF (reference sequence).

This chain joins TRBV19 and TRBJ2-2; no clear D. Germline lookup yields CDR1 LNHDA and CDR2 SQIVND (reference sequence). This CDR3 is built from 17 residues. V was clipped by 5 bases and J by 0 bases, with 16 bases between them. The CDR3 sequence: CASSALSGYANTGELFF. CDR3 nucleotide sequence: TGTGCCAGTAGTGCGTTGTCCGGGTACGCGAACACCGGGGAGCTGTTTTTT.

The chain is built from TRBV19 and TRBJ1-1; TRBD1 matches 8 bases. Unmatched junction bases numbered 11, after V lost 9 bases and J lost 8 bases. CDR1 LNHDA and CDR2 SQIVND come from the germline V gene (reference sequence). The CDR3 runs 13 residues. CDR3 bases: TGTGCCAGCCGGTTTGACAGGGGAACAGAAGCTTTCTTT. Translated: CASRFDRGTEAFF.

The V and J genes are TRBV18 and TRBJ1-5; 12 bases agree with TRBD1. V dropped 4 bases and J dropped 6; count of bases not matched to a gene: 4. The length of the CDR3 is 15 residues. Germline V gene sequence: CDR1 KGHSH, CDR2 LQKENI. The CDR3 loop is CASSQGQGAGQPQHF. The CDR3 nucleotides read TGTGCCAGCTCACAGGGACAGGGGGCCGGTCAGCCCCAGCATTTT.

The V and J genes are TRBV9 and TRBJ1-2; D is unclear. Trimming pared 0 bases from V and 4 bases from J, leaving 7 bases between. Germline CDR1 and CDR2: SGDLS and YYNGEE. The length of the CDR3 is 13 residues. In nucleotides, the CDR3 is TGTGCCAGCAGCGTAGGAGGCATCTATGGCTACACCTTC. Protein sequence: CASSVGGIYGYTF.

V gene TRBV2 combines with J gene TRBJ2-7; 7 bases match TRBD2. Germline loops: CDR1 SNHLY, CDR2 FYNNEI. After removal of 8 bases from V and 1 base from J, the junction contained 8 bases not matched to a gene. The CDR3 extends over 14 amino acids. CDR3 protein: CASSGRASSYEQYF. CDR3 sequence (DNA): TGTGCCAGCTCTGGGAGGGCTAGTTCCTACGAGCAGTACTTC.

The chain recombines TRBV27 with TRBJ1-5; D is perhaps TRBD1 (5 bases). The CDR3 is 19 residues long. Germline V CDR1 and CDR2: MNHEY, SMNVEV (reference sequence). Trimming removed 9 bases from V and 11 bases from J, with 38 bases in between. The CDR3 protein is CASFPLNPWVISRPGAQHF. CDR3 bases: TGTGCCAGTTTCCCCCTTAACCCATGGGTTATTTCCAGACCGGGGGCCCAGCATTTT.

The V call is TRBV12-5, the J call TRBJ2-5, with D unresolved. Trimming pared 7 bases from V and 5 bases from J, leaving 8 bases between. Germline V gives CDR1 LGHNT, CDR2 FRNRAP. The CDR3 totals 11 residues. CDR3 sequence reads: CASENRETQYF. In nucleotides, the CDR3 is TGTGCTAGTGAGAACCGGGAGACCCAGTACTTC. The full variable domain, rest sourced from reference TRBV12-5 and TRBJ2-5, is DARVTQTPRHKVTEMGQEVTMRCQPILGHNTVFWYRQTMMQGLELLAYFRNRAPLDDSGMPKDRFSAEMPDATLATLKIQPSEPRDSAVYFCASENRETQYFGPGTRLLVL.